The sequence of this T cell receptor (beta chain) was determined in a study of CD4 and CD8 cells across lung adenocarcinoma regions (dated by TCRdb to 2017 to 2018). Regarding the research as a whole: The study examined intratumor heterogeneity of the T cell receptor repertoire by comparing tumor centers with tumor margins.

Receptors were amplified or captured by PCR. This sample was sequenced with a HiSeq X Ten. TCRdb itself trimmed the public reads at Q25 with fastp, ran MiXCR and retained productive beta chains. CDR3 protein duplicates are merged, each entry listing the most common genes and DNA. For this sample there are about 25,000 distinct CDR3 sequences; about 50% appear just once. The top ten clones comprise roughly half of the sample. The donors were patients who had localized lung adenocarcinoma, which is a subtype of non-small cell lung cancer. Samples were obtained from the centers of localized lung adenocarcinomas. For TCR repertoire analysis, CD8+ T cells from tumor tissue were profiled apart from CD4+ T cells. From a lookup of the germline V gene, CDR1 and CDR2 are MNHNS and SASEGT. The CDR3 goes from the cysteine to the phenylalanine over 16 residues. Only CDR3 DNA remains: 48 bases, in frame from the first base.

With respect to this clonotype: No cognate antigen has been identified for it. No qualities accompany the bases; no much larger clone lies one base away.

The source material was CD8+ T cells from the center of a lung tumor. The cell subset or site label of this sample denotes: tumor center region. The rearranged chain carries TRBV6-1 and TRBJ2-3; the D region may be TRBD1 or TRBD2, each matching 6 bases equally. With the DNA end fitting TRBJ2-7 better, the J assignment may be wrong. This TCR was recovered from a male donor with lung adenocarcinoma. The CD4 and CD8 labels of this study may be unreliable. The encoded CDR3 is CASSGAGGGDEDTQYF. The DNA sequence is TGTGCCAGCAGTGGAGCCGGGGGCGGGGACGAGGATACGCAGTACTTC.